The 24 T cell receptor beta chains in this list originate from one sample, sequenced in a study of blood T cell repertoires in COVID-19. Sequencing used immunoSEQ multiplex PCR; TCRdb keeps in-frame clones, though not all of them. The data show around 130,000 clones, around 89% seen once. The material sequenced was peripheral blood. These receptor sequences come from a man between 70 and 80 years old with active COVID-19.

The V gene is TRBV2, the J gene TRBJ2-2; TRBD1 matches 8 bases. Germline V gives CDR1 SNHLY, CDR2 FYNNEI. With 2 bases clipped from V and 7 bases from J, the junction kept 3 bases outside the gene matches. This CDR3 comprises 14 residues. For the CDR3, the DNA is TGTGCCAGCAGTGAACAGGGGGCAGGCGGGGAGCTGTTTTTT. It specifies CASSEQGAGGELFF.

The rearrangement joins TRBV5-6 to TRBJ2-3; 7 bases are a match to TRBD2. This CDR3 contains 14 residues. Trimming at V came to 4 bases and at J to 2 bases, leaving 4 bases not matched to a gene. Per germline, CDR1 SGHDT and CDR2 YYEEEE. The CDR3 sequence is CASSSGKHTDTQYF. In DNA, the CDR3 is TGTGCCAGCAGCAGCGGGAAACACACAGATACGCAGTATTTT.

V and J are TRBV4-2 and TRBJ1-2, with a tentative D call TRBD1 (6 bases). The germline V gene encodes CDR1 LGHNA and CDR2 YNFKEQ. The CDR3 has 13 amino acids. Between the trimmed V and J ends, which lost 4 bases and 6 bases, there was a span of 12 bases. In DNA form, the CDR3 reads TGTGCCAGCAGCCGCCAACAGGGCGATGGCTACACCTTC. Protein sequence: CASSRQQGDGYTF.

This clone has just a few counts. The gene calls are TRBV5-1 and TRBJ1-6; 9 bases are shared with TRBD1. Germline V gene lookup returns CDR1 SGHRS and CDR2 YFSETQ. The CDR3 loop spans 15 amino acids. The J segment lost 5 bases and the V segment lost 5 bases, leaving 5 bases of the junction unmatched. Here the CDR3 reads CASRGGTGNNSPLHF. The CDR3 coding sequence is TGCGCCAGCAGGGGAGGGACAGGGAATAATTCACCCCTCCACTTT.

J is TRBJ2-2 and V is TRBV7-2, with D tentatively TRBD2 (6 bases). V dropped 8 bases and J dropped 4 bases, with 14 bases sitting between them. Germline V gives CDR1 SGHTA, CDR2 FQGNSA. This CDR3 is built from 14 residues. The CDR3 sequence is CASGEAYSTGELFF. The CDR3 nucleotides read TGTGCCAGCGGGGAGGCCTATTCCACCGGGGAGCTGTTTTTT.

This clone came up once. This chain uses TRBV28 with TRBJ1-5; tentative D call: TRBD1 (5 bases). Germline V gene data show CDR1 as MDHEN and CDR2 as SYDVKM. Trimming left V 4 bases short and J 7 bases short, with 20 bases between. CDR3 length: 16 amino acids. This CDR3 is CASSSIGPGEGQPQHF. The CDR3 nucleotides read TGTGCCAGCAGTTCCATAGGGCCGGGGGAAGGACAGCCCCAGCATTTT.

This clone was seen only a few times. The CDR3 DNA sequence: TGTGCCAGCAGGACAGGGGGCAGCGCAGATACGCAGTATTTT. Translation gives CASRTGGSADTQYF. This rearrangement joins TRBV28 to TRBJ2-3; TRBD1 matches 10 bases. J lost 4 bases, V lost 6 bases, and 4 bases had no gene match. Per germline, CDR1 MDHEN and CDR2 SYDVKM. This CDR3 spans 14 amino acids.

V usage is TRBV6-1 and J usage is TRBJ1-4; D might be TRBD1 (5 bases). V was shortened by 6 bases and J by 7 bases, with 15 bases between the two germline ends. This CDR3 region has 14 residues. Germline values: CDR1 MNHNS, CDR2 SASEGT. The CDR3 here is CASSHGAGSEKLFF. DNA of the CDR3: TGTGCCAGCAGCCATGGGGCAGGTAGTGAAAAACTGTTTTTT.

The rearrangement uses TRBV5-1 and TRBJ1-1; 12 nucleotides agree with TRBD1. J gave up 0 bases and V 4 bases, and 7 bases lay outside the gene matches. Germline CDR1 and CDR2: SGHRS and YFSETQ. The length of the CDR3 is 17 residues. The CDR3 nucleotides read TGCGCCAGCAGCGTGGGACAGGGGGCGCCTATGAACACTGAAGCTTTCTTT. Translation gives CASSVGQGAPMNTEAFF.

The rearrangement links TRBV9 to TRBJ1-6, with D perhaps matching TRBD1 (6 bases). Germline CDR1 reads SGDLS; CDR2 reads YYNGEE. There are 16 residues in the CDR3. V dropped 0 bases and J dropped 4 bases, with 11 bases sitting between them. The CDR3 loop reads CASSVEADSYNSPLHF. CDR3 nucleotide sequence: TGTGCCAGCAGCGTAGAGGCGGACAGTTATAATTCACCCCTCCACTTT.

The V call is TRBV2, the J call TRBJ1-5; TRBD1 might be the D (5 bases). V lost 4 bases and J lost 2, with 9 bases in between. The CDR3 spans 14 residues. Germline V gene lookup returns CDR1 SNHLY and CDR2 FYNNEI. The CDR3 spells CASSAREGNQPQHF. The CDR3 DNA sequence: TGTGCCAGCAGTGCCAGGGAGGGCAATCAGCCCCAGCATTTT.

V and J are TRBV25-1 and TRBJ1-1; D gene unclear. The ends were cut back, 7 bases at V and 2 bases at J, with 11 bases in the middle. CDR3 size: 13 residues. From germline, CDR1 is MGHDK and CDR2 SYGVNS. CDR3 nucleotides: TGTGCCAGCATCTCGCATACTAACACTGAAGCTTTCTTT. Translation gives CASISHTNTEAFF.

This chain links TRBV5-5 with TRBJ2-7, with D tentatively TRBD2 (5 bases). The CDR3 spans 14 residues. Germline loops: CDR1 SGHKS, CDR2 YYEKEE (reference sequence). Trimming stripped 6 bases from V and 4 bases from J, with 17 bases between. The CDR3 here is CASTIGAAAYEQYF. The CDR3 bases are TGTGCCAGCACCATAGGAGCGGCGGCGTACGAGCAGTACTTC. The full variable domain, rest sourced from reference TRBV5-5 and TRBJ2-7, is DAGVTQSPTHLIKTRGQQVTLRCSPISGHKSVSWYQQVLGQGPQFIFQYYEKEERGRGNFPDRFSARQFPNYSSELNVNALLLGDSALYLCASTIGAAAYEQYFGPGTRLTVT.

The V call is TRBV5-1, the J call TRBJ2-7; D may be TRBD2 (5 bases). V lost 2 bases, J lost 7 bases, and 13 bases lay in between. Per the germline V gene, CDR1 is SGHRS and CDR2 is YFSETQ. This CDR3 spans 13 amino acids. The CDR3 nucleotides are TGCGCCAGCAGCTTCGGAGCCACGGGAGAGCAGTACTTC. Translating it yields CASSFGATGEQYF.

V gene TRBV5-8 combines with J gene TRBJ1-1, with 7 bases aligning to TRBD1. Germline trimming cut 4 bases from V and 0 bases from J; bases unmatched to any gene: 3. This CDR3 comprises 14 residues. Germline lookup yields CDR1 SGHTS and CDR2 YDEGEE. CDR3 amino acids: CASSGDSMNTEAFF. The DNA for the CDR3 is TGTGCCAGCAGCGGGGACAGCATGAACACTGAAGCTTTCTTT.

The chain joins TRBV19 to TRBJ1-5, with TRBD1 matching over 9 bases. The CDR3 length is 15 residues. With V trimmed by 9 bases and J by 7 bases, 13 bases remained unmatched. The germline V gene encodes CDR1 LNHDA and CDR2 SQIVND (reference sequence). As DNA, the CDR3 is TGTGCCAGCAACTCACCCGACAGGGGGTACCAGCCCCAGCATTTT. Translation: CASNSPDRGYQPQHF.

CDR3 coding DNA: TGTGCCAGCAGTTGGTTACAGGGGGCCTACGAGCAGTACTTC. It translates to CASSWLQGAYEQYF. This chain uses TRBV6-5 with TRBJ2-7; TRBD1 matches at 8 bases. Germline CDR1 and CDR2: MNHEY and SVGAGI. CDR3 length: 14 residues. V lost 4 bases and J lost 2; bases outside the gene matches: 4.

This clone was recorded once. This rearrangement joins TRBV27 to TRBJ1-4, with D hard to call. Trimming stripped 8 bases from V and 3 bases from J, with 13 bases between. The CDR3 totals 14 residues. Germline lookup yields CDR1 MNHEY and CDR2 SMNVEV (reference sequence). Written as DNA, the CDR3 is TGTGCCAGCCGGAGGAGTCAAGCTAATGAAAAACTGTTTTTT. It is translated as CASRRSQANEKLFF.

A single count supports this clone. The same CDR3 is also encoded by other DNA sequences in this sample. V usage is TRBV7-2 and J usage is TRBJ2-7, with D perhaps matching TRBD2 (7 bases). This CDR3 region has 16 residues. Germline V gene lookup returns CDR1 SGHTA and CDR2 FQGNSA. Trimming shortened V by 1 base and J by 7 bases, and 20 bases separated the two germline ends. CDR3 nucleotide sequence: TGTGCCAGCAGCTTAGGAAGGGGGGGGCGGTTGAGTGAGCAGTACTTC. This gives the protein CASSLGRGGRLSEQYF.

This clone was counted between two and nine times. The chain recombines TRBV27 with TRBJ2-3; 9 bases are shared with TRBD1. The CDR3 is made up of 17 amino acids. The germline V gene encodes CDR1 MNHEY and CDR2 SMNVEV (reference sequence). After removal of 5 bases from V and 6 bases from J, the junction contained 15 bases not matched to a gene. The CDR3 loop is CASSATDRGGFGDTQYF. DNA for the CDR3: TGTGCCAGCAGTGCGACGGACAGGGGCGGTTTCGGTGATACGCAGTATTTT.

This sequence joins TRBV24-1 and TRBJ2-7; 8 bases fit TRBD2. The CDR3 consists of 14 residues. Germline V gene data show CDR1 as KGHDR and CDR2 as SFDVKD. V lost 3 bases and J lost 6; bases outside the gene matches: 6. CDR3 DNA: TGTGCCACCAGTGATAGTGGGCTAGCGGGCGAGCAGTACTTC. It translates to CATSDSGLAGEQYF.

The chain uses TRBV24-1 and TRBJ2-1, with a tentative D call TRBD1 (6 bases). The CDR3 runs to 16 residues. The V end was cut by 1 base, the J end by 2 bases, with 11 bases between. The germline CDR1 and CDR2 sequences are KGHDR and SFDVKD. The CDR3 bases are TGTGCCACCAGTGATTTCTCAGGGGCTACCTACAATGAGCAGTTCTTC. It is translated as CATSDFSGATYNEQFF.

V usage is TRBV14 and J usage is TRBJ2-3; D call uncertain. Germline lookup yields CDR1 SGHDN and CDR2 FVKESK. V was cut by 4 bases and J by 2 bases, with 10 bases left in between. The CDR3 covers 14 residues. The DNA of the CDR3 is TGTGCCAGCAGCCCAGATTTTTACACAGATACGCAGTATTTT. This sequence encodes CASSPDFYTDTQYF.

The CDR3 region is CALHRAAEAFF. CDR3 sequence (DNA): TGTGCCCTACACAGGGCGGCTGAAGCTTTCTTT. This chain connects TRBV30 to TRBJ1-1; D possibly corresponds to TRBD1 (6 bases). The CDR3 has 11 amino acids. Trimming removed 8 bases from V and 6 bases from J, with 13 bases in between. Germline lookup yields CDR1 GTSNPN and CDR2 SVGIG (reference sequence).